This T cell receptor beta chain was obtained from a study of immune reconstitution after stem cell transplant in scleroderma. From the RT-PCR reads, TCRdb called clonotypes with MiXCR, one entry per CDR3 protein. Of around 2,600 distinct CDR3 sequences listed, 3% to 4.5% are singletons. Within the sample, this clonotype is medium-sized. Germline loops: CDR1 SGHRS, CDR2 YFSETQ. The CDR3 has 16 amino acids. V was pared by 0 bases and J by 5 bases, with 8 bases of the junction left unmatched. The TCR was taken from a human donor with systemic sclerosis. The gene calls are TRBV5-1 and TRBJ1-5, with 7 bases that match TRBD1. This specimen was acquired before or after autologous hematopoietic stem cell transplantation (not recorded which). CDR3 amino acids: CASSLEAGGLYQPQHF. The CDR3 bases are TGCGCCAGCAGCTTGGAGGCAGGGGGTCTATATCAGCCCCAGCATTTT.